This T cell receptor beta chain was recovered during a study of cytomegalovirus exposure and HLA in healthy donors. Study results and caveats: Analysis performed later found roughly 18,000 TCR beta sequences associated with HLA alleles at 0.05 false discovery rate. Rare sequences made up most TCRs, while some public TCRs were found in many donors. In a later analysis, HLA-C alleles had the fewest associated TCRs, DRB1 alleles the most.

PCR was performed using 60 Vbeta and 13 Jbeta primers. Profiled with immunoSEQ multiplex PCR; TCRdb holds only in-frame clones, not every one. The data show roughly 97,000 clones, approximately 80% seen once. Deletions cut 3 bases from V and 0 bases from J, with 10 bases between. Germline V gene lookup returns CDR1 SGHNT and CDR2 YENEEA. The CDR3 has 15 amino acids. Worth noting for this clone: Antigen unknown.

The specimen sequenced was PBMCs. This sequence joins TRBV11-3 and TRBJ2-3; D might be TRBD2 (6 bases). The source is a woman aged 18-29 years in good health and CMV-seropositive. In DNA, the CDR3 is TGTGCCAGCAGCTTCTTGAGCGGGAGCACAGATACGCAGTATTTT. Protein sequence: CASSFLSGSTDTQYF.